This T cell receptor (beta chain) is drawn from a study of blood T cell repertoires in COVID-19. The CDR3 sequence is 17 residues long. The V and J ends lost 0 bases and 5 bases respectively, with 16 bases between them. The V gene's germline CDR1 is LGHNA and CDR2 YSLEER. This table comes from immunoSEQ multiplex PCR, and its TCRdb copy is limited to in-frame clones, with some not included. The top ten clones hold more than 6% of a sample with roughly 21,000 clones, 83% of them seen once. The rearrangement uses TRBV4-3 and TRBJ1-4; D is ambiguous. Material for sequencing was peripheral blood. The TCR comes from a human donor in a cohort sampled during active COVID-19. The DNA for the CDR3 is TGCGCCAGCAGCCAAGACCCTGGGCTACCGATGAATGAAAAACTGTTTTTT. Protein product: CASSQDPGLPMNEKLFF.